This T cell receptor (beta chain) was identified during a study of T-cell memory formation after mild COVID-19 (dated by TCRdb to the early 2020s). Regarding the study in general: TCR sequence clusters from the two donors were largely donor specific. T-cell clones expanding and contracting after mild COVID-19 in two donors were tracked by longitudinal TCRalpha and TCRbeta repertoire sequencing. The cohort comprised two young, previously healthy adult volunteers, one female and one male.

Ficoll-Paque density gradient centrifugation was used to isolate PBMCs. Broad study findings and their caveats: SARS-CoV-2 specificity of the second-wave clones peaking on day 37 was not confirmed. Contracting CD4+ clones turned up mainly in the CM and EM memory subsets, whereas EMRA was where CD8+ clones were enriched. The study included only a couple of mild cases, and larger cohorts that include severe cases with pre-infection samples were judged to be necessary. The detection of some responding clones in pre-infection memory suggests that pre-existing cross-reactive memory T cells joined the SARS-CoV-2 response. Balanced CD4/CD8 phenotypes were observed for clones contracting from day 15 to 85, whereas a bias towards CD4+ was observed for a second wave of clones expanding from day 15 to 37.

CDR1 and CDR2 (SGHRS, YFSETQ) derive from the germline V gene. The CDR3 sequence holds 14 residues, the cysteine and phenylalanine included. Of the read, only the CDR3 DNA is kept; its 42 bases are in frame from base 1. Ends trimmed: V by 5 bases, J by 6 bases; bases unmatched to a gene: 6. This clonotype showed up many times. This receptor's antigen is unknown. No much larger clone exists at a distance of one base, and base qualities are not known. The sequencer listed for this sample is Illumina NovaSeq 6000. TCRalpha and TCRbeta cDNA libraries were built by 5'RACE with constant-segment primers, adding sample barcodes and unique molecular identifiers. Trizol reagent was used to extract RNA from every sample. Library amplification was performed in two PCR steps, and a second sample barcode and Illumina TruSeq adapters were introduced in the second step. Sequencing of the libraries was done on an Illumina NovaSeq, producing 2 x 150 bp paired-end reads. Processing in the source paper ran as follows. Reads were demultiplexed and collapsed into UMI-guided consensus sequences with migec v1.2.7. Using mixcr v2.1.11, UMI consensuses were aligned to TRA and TRB V and J templates and then assembled into clonotypes. Clonotypes were classified as expanded or contracted when called significant by both edgeR and NoisET, with noise models trained on biological replicates. For edgeR calls, the thresholds were a false discovery rate-adjusted p below 0.01 and a log2 fold-change of 1. As an exploratory analysis of dynamics, max-normalized trajectories of the 1000 most abundant clonotypes were examined by PCA with hierarchical clustering. Each responding clone was given a CD4 or CD8 phenotype based on the CD4+ and CD8+ repertoires, which had been sequenced separately. The public reads were run again by TCRdb, first through fastp at Q25 and then through MiXCR, and only productive beta chains were kept. Every CDR3 protein is listed once, alongside the most common genes and DNA of its rows. The V and J calls, along with clone size, are taken from TCRdb and not from the paper's own processing. This sample holds some 310,000 distinct CDR3 sequences; less than 25% were observed only once. The ten largest account for 21% of the sample.

This TCR came from a man aged 18 to 29 who had mild COVID-19 (a few samples of this study predate the infection). The sample titles of this study are shuffled in the database, so cell type and time point are left out; the donor was told from shared clones. The material sequenced was PBMCs or a T cell subset sorted from them (not recorded which). This receptor chain uses TRBV5-1 and TRBJ2-4; 9 of the junction bases match TRBD1. This receptor has the CDR3 CASSSWDRVNIQYF. The nucleotide sequence is TGCGCCAGCAGTTCCTGGGACAGGGTAAACATTCAGTACTTC.